This TCR beta chain was obtained from a study of cytomegalovirus exposure and HLA in healthy donors. Study results and limitations: Most of the CMV-associated TCR beta chains (in a later analysis) appeared to be HLA-restricted.

V lost 8 bases and J lost 8, with 15 bases in between. Looked up from germline, CDR1 is MGHDK and CDR2 is SYGVNS. This CDR3 has 13 residues. This clone was seen more than once but under ten times. Its antigen remains unidentified. In the PCR, 60 Vbeta and 13 Jbeta primers were used. Original data processing: It was a later analysis that counted tens of millions of unique TCR beta chains, of which some 12 million were shared. The table came from immunoSEQ multiplex PCR; TCRdb's copy has only in-frame clones and leaves some out. V and J calls and clone size are copied from that table; D and trimming were computed from the DNA. This table holds 200,000 or so clones, nearly 80% found once.

The chain joins TRBV25-1 to TRBJ1-4, with D perhaps TRBD1 (5 bases). This receptor was obtained from a woman younger than 45 in good health and CMV-seropositive. The sequencing sample was made of PBMCs. The CDR3 DNA reads TGTGCCAGCCGCCCGGGGGGTAGGGAAAAACTGTTTTTT. This encodes CASRPGGREKLFF.